The 10 T cell receptor beta chains below come from one sample, sequenced in a study of T cell responses to AZD1222 COVID-19 vaccine. Sequencing was performed with immunoSEQ multiplex PCR; in TCRdb, only in-frame clones are kept and a portion is missing. The table has 90,000 to 140,000 clones, 82% seen once. This material consisted of peripheral blood, taken on day 0 of AZD1222 vaccination. These receptors came from an adult in good health.

The chain uses TRBV4-3 and TRBJ2-2; TRBD2 matches 9 bases. The V gene's germline CDR1 is LGHNA and CDR2 YSLEER. There are 15 residues in the CDR3. The V segment lost 1 base and the J segment 8 bases; nucleotides outside the gene matches: 5. The CDR3 coding sequence is TGCGCCAGCAGCCAAGGGACTAGCGTGGTAGGGGAGCTGTTTTTT. Protein product: CASSQGTSVVGELFF.

The chain has TRBV11-2 and TRBJ1-1; D uncertain. The CDR3 extends over 11 amino acids. Germline V lookup: CDR1 SGHAT, CDR2 FQNNGV. V dropped 4 bases and J dropped 10 bases, with 10 bases sitting between them. Written as DNA, the CDR3 is TGTGCCAGCAGCTCCCGGTTTGGAGCTTTCTTT. This sequence encodes CASSSRFGAFF.

The rearrangement joins TRBV7-2 to TRBJ1-1, with 8 bases matching TRBD1. There are 14 residues in the CDR3. Germline CDR1 and CDR2: SGHTA and FQGNSA. The ends lost 3 bases at V and 5 bases at J; junction bases unmatched: 5. CDR3 sequence reads: CASSFRQGWTEAFF. For the CDR3, the DNA is TGTGCCAGCAGCTTCCGACAGGGGTGGACTGAAGCTTTCTTT.

This clone was counted once. This chain uses TRBV27 with TRBJ1-2, with TRBD1 matching over 9 bases. The V gene's germline CDR1 is MNHEY and CDR2 SMNVEV (reference sequence). The CDR3 loop spans 13 amino acids. Germline trimming cut 11 bases from V and 8 bases from J; bases unmatched to any gene: 12. CDR3 DNA sequence: TGTGCCGCTCGCCCGGACAGGGGTCAAGGCTACACCTTC. Amino acid sequence: CAARPDRGQGYTF.

The rearrangement links TRBV11-2 to TRBJ1-4; 7 nucleotides align to TRBD1. After removal of 6 bases from V and 7 bases from J, the junction contained 5 bases not matched to a gene. The CDR3 totals 13 residues. Germline V gene sequence: CDR1 SGHAT, CDR2 FQNNGV. CDR3 sequence: CASRQGLGEKLFF. The CDR3 region has the DNA TGTGCCAGCAGACAGGGGCTGGGTGAAAAACTGTTTTTT.

V and J are TRBV6-1 and TRBJ1-2; D call uncertain. This CDR3 comprises 14 residues. Trimming removed 3 bases at V and 3 bases at J, with 11 bases between. Germline V CDR1 and CDR2: MNHNS, SASEGT. CDR3 in amino acids: CASSDTSGYYGYTF. In DNA form, the CDR3 reads TGTGCCAGCAGTGACACTAGCGGTTACTATGGCTACACCTTC.

The V gene is TRBV6-5, the J gene TRBJ2-7, with D maybe TRBD2 (5 bases). V was cut by 3 bases and J by 5 bases, with 8 bases left in between. CDR1 MNHEY and CDR2 SVGAGI come from the germline V gene. The CDR3 is made up of 12 amino acids. The CDR3 DNA follows: TGTGCCAGCAGTTATGCGGGTGACGAGCAGTACTTC. Translated, it gives CASSYAGDEQYF.

The chain recombines TRBV18 with TRBJ2-7; 10 nucleotides match TRBD1. The germline V gene encodes CDR1 KGHSH and CDR2 LQKENI. CDR3 length equals 21 residues. Trimming removed 6 bases from V and 2 bases from J; junction bases left unmatched: 25. DNA of the CDR3: TGTGCCAGCTCCCAAATACCGAGGACAGGGGGGGAGTACACCTATACCTACGAGCAGTACTTC. This encodes CASSQIPRTGGEYTYTYEQYF.

This clone has only a few counts. V gene TRBV20-1 combines with J gene TRBJ2-7; TRBD1 is a possible D gene (6 bases). Germline V CDR1 and CDR2: DFQATT, SNEGSKA (reference sequence). The V end lost 3 bases, the J end lost 2 bases, and 8 bases lay between the germline ends. The CDR3 covers 12 residues. The CDR3 here is CSASGTPYEQYF. In DNA, the CDR3 is TGCAGTGCTAGTGGGACACCCTACGAGCAGTACTTC.

V usage is TRBV6-5 and J usage is TRBJ1-5, with TRBD1 identical over 8 bases. The V gene's germline CDR1 is MNHEY and CDR2 SVGAGI. CDR3 size: 13 residues. Trimming at V came to 6 bases and at J to 5 bases, leaving 3 bases not matched to a gene. The CDR3 is CASRQGEDQPQHF. The CDR3 nucleotides read TGTGCCAGCAGACAGGGGGAAGATCAGCCCCAGCATTTT.